The present T cell receptor (beta chain) was sequenced within a study of siplizumab effects on memory and regulatory T cells. Study-wide findings and caveats: Alloreactive CD4+ clones that could be mapped were on average about 74% Treg-derived with siplizumab, against approximately 30% in controls. Alloreactive sequences traceable to unstimulated CD4+ memory cells were significantly reduced by siplizumab.

This table comes from immunoSEQ multiplex PCR, and its TCRdb copy is limited to in-frame clones, with some not included. Of 94,000 or so clones in the sample, more than 95% were seen once. Regarding this clone: Its antigen is undetermined.

Trimming took off 1 base at V and 2 bases at J, with 11 bases between the two ends. CDR1 is MGHRA, CDR2 YSYEKL, per germline. The CDR3 extends over 16 amino acids. Sequenced sample: naive CD4+ T cells sorted from blood. The source is a human donor in good health. The rearrangement links TRBV4-1 to TRBJ1-4, with D possibly TRBD1 on 5 matching bases. CDR3: CASSQGGTGTNEKLFF. CDR3 sequence (DNA): TGCGCCAGCAGCCAAGGAGGGACTGGGACTAATGAAAAACTGTTTTTT.